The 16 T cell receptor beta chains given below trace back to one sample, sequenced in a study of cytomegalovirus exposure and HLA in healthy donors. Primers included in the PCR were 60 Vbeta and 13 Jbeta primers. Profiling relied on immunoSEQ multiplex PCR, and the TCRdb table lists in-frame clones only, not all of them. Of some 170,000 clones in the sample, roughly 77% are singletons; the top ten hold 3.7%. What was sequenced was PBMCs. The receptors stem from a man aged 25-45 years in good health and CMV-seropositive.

CDR3 bases: TGTGCCAGCAGCTTAGGCCAGGGGAATATCTACGAGCAGTACTTC. It codes for CASSLGQGNIYEQYF. The rearrangement uses TRBV11-2 and TRBJ2-5; TRBD1 might be the D (6 bases). The DNA end favors TRBJ2-7, so the J call may be wrong. Germline V gene data show CDR1 as SGHAT and CDR2 as FQNNGV. The CDR3 totals 15 residues.

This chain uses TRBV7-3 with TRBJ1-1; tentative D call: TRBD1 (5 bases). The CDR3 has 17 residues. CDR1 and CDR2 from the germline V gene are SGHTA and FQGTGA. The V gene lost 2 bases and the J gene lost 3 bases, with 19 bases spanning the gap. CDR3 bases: TGTGCCAGCAGCTTACGGGGGGGGAGACGAGGGGACACTGAAGCTTTCTTT. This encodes CASSLRGGRRGDTEAFF.

The CDR3 DNA reads TGTGCCAGCAGCTTTACGGGGGGCAGCTACGAGCAGTACTTC. Its protein is CASSFTGGSYEQYF. The chain has TRBV7-2 and TRBJ2-7, with TRBD2 as a possible D gene (7 bases). In germline, CDR1 is SGHTA, CDR2 FQGNSA. V was trimmed by 3 bases and J by 3 bases, leaving 12 bases between them. The length of the CDR3 is 14 residues.

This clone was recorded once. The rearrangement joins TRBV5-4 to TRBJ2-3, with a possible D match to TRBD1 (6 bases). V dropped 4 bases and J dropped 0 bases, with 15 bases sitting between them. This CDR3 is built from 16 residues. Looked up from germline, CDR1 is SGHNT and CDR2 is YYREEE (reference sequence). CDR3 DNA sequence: TGTGCCAGCAGCCGTCGACAGGCGGCTAGCACAGATACGCAGTATTTT. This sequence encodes CASSRRQAASTDTQYF.

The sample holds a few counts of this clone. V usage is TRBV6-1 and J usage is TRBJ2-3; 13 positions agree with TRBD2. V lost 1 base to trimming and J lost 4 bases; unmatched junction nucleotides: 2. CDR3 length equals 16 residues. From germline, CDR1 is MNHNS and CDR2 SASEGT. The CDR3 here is CASSEGLAGGSDTQYF. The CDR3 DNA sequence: TGTGCCAGCAGTGAAGGACTAGCGGGGGGTTCAGATACGCAGTATTTT.

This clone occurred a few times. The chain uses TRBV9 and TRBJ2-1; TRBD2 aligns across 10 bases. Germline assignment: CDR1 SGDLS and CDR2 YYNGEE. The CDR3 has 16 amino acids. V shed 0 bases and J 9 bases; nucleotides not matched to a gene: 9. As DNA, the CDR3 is TGTGCCAGCAGCGTAGGAAGCGGGGGGGCGAGAGTTGAGCAGTTCTTC. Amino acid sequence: CASSVGSGGARVEQFF.

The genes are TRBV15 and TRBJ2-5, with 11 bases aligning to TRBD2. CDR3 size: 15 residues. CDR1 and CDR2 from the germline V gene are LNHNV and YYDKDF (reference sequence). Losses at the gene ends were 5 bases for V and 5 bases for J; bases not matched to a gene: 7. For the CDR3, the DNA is TGTGCCACCAGCCCAAGACTAGCGGGGATGGAGACCCAGTACTTC. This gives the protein CATSPRLAGMETQYF.

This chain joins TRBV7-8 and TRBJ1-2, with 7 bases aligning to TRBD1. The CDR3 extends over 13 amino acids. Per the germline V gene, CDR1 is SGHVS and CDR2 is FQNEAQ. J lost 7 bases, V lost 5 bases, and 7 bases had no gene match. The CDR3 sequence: CASSPRQGGGYTF. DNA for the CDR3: TGTGCCAGCAGCCCACGACAGGGTGGTGGCTACACCTTC.

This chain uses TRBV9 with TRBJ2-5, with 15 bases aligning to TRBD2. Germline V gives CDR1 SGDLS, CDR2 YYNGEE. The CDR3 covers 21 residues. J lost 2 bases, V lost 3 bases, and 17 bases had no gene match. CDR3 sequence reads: CASSAPGLAGGPISRQETQYF. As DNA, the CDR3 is TGTGCCAGCAGCGCCCCCGGACTAGCGGGGGGGCCGATCTCCAGGCAAGAGACCCAGTACTTC.

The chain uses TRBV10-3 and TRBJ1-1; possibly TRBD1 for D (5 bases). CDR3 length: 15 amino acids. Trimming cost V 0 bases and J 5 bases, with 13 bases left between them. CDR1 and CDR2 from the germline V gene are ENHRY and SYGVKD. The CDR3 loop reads CAISESRLGGTEAFF. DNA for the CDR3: TGTGCCATCAGTGAGTCGAGATTGGGGGGGACTGAAGCTTTCTTT.

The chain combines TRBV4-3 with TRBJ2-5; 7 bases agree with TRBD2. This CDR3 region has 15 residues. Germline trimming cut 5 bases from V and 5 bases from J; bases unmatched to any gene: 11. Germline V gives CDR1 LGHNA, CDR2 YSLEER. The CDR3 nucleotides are TGCGCCAGCAGCTTTGGGACTACCTTGGGGGAGACCCAGTACTTC. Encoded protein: CASSFGTTLGETQYF.

The CDR3: CAWSNNYGYTF. In DNA, the CDR3 is TGTGCCTGGTCCAATAACTATGGCTACACCTTC. This rearrangement joins TRBV30 to TRBJ1-2; D unresolved. Germline V lookup: CDR1 GTSNPN, CDR2 SVGIG (reference sequence). The CDR3 consists of 11 residues. V was pared by 5 bases and J by 1 base, with 5 bases between.

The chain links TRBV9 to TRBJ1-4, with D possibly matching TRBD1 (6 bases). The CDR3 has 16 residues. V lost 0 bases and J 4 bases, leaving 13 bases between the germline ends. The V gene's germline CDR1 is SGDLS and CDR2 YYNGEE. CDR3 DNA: TGTGCCAGCAGCGTAGGGGTAGCAGGGGTTAATGAAAAACTGTTTTTT. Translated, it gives CASSVGVAGVNEKLFF.

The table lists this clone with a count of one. The CDR3 loop is CASSIEAGYVTPQHF. Here the CDR3 DNA reads TGTGCCAGTAGTATAGAGGCGGGTTATGTGACGCCCCAGCATTTT. The J gene is TRBJ1-5, the V gene TRBV19, with D unclear. This CDR3 region has 15 residues. V gave up 0 bases and J gave up 9 bases, with 15 bases separating them. CDR1 is LNHDA and CDR2 is SQIVND in the germline V gene (reference sequence).

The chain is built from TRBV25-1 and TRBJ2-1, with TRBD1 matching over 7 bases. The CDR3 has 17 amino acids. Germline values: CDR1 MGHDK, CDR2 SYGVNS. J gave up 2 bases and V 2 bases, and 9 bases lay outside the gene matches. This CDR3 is CASSEKPGQQTYNEQFF. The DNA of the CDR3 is TGTGCCAGCAGTGAAAAACCGGGACAGCAAACCTACAATGAGCAGTTCTTC.

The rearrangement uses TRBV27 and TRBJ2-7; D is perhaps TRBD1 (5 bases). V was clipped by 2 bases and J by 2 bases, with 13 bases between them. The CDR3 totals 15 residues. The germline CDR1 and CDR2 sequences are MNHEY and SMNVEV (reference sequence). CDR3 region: CASSLRGPLTYEQYF. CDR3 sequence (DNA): TGTGCCAGCAGTTTAAGGGGCCCTCTTACCTACGAGCAGTACTTC.